These T cell receptor beta chains were read from a single sample in a study of CD8+ T cells in alopecia areata. The protocol was immunoSEQ multiplex PCR, while the TCRdb copy is restricted to in-frame clones and leaves out a portion. The data show approximately 150,000 clones, less than 65% seen once. The sequenced sample was CD8+ T cells sorted from blood. These receptors were collected from a human donor in good health. Each CDR3 is given with its conserved first and last residue. The D gene is left open where the match is weak. Not every row has a clone size; where given, it reads once, few, many or a size class.

>TRBV14|NA|NA|TRBJ2-2
CASSQDVGNTGELFF
TGTGCCAGCAGCCAAGATGTAGGGAACACCGGGGAGCTGTTTTTT
>TRBV4-1|NA|NA|TRBJ1-1
CASSSRGANTEAFF
TGCGCCAGCAGCTCAAGGGGGGCGAACACTGAAGCTTTCTTT
>TRBV30|NA|NA|TRBJ1-1
CAWGNTEAFF
TGTGCCTGGGGGAACACTGAAGCTTTCTTT
>TRBV9|NA|NA|TRBJ1-2
CASSPMPYGYTF
TGTGCCAGCAGCCCCATGCCGTATGGCTACACCTTC
>TRBV29-1|NA|NA|TRBJ2-1
CSVLRTIGYNEQFF
TGCAGCGTTCTCAGGACTATAGGGTACAATGAGCAGTTCTTC
>TRBV5-1|NA|NA|TRBJ2-7
CASSLVSHYEQYF
TGCGCCAGCAGCTTGGTTTCGCACTACGAGCAGTACTTC
>TRBV5-4|NA|NA|TRBJ1-5
CASSPDGSNQPQHF
TGTGCCAGCAGTCCTGACGGAAGCAATCAGCCCCAGCATTTT
>TRBV7-2|NA|NA|TRBJ2-7
CASSFSPGNEQYF
TGTGCCAGCAGCTTCTCCCCGGGGAACGAGCAGTACTTC
>TRBV5-1|TRBD2|NA|TRBJ2-1
CASSLYGLAGYNEQFF
TGCGCCAGCAGCTTGTACGGGCTAGCGGGCTACAATGAGCAGTTCTTC
>TRBV7-9|NA|NA|TRBJ1-1
CASRFTLGPEAFF
TGTGCCAGCAGATTTACGTTGGGGCCTGAAGCTTTCTTT
>TRBV9|NA|NA|TRBJ1-2
CASSDALQGRYGYTF
TGTGCCAGCAGCGATGCTTTGCAGGGGCGCTATGGCTACACCTTC
>TRBV7-9|TRBD1|NA|TRBJ2-1
CASSSAGQGYNEQFF
TGTGCCAGCAGCTCCGCGGGACAGGGCTACAATGAGCAGTTCTTC
>TRBV27|TRBD1|NA|TRBJ2-3
CASRKGALSTDTQYF
TGTGCCAGCAGGAAGGGGGCCCTTAGCACAGATACGCAGTATTTT
>TRBV15|NA|NA|TRBJ2-3
CATSDRAGLTDTQYF
TGTGCCACCAGCGACCGGGCCGGTCTCACAGATACGCAGTATTTT
>TRBV7-8|NA|NA|TRBJ2-7
CASSPNFGSYEQYF
TGTGCCAGCAGCCCGAACTTCGGGAGCTACGAGCAGTACTTC
>TRBV27|TRBD2|NA|TRBJ2-7
CASSKAGIGQYF
TGTGCCAGCAGCAAAGCGGGGATCGGGCAGTACTTC
>TRBV30|TRBD1|few|TRBJ1-2
CAWEEGAGGYTF
TGTGCCTGGGAAGAGGGGGCGGGTGGCTACACCTTC
>TRBV7-9|TRBD2|NA|TRBJ2-7
CASSFLAAPYEQYF
TGTGCCAGCAGCTTCCTAGCGGCCCCCTACGAGCAGTACTTC
>TRBV12-5|NA|once|TRBJ2-7
CASGPAPPTGIYEQYF
TGTGCTAGTGGTCCAGCCCCGCCGACAGGCATCTACGAGCAGTACTTC
>TRBV6-1|TRBD1|few|TRBJ1-1
CASRRTGEPNTEAFF
TGTGCCAGCAGGAGAACAGGGGAACCGAACACTGAAGCTTTCTTT
>TRBV19|NA|NA|TRBJ2-5
CASSPWRGVETQYF
TGTGCCAGTAGTCCGTGGAGGGGAGTAGAGACCCAGTACTTC
>TRBV29-1|NA|NA|TRBJ2-1
CSVEDLWGGGTYNEQFF
TGCAGCGTTGAAGACCTATGGGGGGGCGGTACCTACAATGAGCAGTTCTTC
>TRBV11-2|NA|NA|TRBJ2-3
CASSLEGKSTDTQYF
TGTGCCAGCAGCTTAGAGGGGAAGTCCACAGATACGCAGTATTTT
>TRBV29-1|NA|few|TRBJ2-1
CSVVGQYDEQFF
TGCAGCGTTGTTGGTCAATACGATGAGCAGTTCTTC
>TRBV19|NA|NA|TRBJ2-1
CASYKYEQFF
TGTGCCAGTTATAAGTATGAGCAGTTCTTC
>TRBV15|NA|few|TRBJ1-1
CATSRDRGGNTEAFF
TGTGCCACCAGCAGAGATCGAGGGGGGAACACTGAAGCTTTCTTT
>TRBV6-1|NA|NA|TRBJ2-1
CASCPNLYVDEQFF
TGTGCCAGCTGTCCAAATTTGTACGTGGATGAGCAGTTCTTC
>TRBV4-2|TRBD1|NA|TRBJ2-3
CASSSGDRDFTDTQYF
TGTGCCAGCAGTTCCGGGGACAGGGATTTTACAGATACGCAGTATTTT
>TRBV9|TRBD2|NA|TRBJ2-7
CASSVGGRGTYEQYF
TGTGCCAGCAGCGTGGGCGGGAGGGGAACCTACGAGCAGTACTTC
>TRBV2|NA|few|TRBJ2-5
CASSDRSGALGETQYF
TGTGCCAGCAGTGATCGTAGCGGAGCGCTAGGAGAGACCCAGTACTTC
>TRBV29-1|NA|NA|TRBJ1-2
CSVEDRGPNYGYTF
TGCAGCGTTGAAGATCGGGGGCCTAACTATGGCTACACCTTC
>TRBV10-2|TRBD2|few|TRBJ2-1
CASSGSGSGNEQFF
TGCGCCAGCAGTGGGAGCGGGAGTGGCAATGAGCAGTTCTTC
>TRBV4-1|TRBD2|few|TRBJ2-7
CASSHLIAGPYEQYF
TGCGCCAGCAGCCACCTAATAGCGGGCCCCTACGAGCAGTACTTC
>TRBV9|TRBD1|NA|TRBJ1-1
CASSGRDSYTEAFF
TGTGCCAGCAGCGGCCGGGACAGTTACACTGAAGCTTTCTTT
>TRBV30|NA|NA|TRBJ1-4
CAWRNPGTNEKLFF
TGTGCCTGGAGGAATCCCGGGACGAATGAAAAACTGTTTTTT
>TRBV20-1|TRBD2|NA|TRBJ2-1
CSARGLAEQFF
TGCAGTGCTAGGGGACTAGCGGAGCAGTTCTTC
>TRBV7-9|TRBD1|once|TRBJ2-3
CASSLTTGGAGDTQYF
TGTGCCAGCAGCTTAACGACAGGGGGCGCCGGAGATACGCAGTATTTT
>TRBV4-1|TRBD1|NA|TRBJ2-7
CASSQGPDRGGYEQYF
TGCGCCAGCAGCCAGGGACCGGACAGGGGTGGCTACGAGCAGTACTTC
>TRBV4-2|TRBD2|NA|TRBJ2-1
CASSQDLAENEQFF
TGTGCCAGCAGCCAAGACCTAGCGGAAAATGAGCAGTTCTTC
>TRBV2|TRBD1|NA|TRBJ1-2
CASSDEGTGTNYGYTF
TGTGCCAGCAGTGATGAAGGGACAGGCACGAACTATGGCTACACCTTC
>TRBV29-1|NA|NA|TRBJ2-7
CSVARDYEQYF
TGCAGCGTTGCCCGGGACTACGAGCAGTACTTC
>TRBV5-1|NA|NA|TRBJ2-7
CASSLNSEQYF
TGCGCCAGCAGCTTGAACAGCGAGCAGTACTTC
>TRBV7-9|NA|few|TRBJ2-5
CASSSGRLETQYF
TGTGCCAGCAGCTCTGGACGCCTGGAGACCCAGTACTTC